Below, 28 T cell receptor beta chains from the same sample are listed, as sequenced in a study of T-cell memory formation after mild COVID-19. One entry per CDR3 protein results from TCRdb running MiXCR on the 5' RACE reads. The sample contains about 350,000 distinct CDR3 sequences, roughly 15% of which appear only once. Sample: PBMCs or a T cell subset sorted from them (not recorded which). The source of these receptors is a young man who had mild COVID-19 (a few samples of this study predate the infection). Cell type and time point are not known.

V usage is TRBV20-1 and J usage is TRBJ1-2; TRBD1 might be the D (5 bases). Trimming shortened V by 3 bases and J by 4 bases, and 15 bases separated the two germline ends. The CDR3 is made up of 14 amino acids. CDR1 and CDR2 from the germline V gene are DFQATT and SNEGSKA (reference sequence). The chain's CDR3 is CSASEAGILYGYTF. The CDR3 DNA reads TGCAGTGCTAGTGAAGCAGGGATCCTCTATGGCTACACCTTC.

This clonotype was seen many times. The CDR3 DNA sequence: TGTGCCAGCAGTTTAGGGGCGCGGACTGAAGCTTTCTTT. Protein: CASSLGARTEAFF. The J gene is TRBJ1-1, the V gene TRBV12-3 or TRBV12-4; the D is unclear. The CDR3 covers 13 residues. V dropped 1 base and J dropped 5 bases, with 8 bases sitting between them.

This clonotype has ten or more counts. This chain connects TRBV4-1 to TRBJ2-7; unclear D gene. Germline V lookup: CDR1 MGHRA, CDR2 YSYEKL. This CDR3 has 14 residues. Between the trimmed V and J ends, which lost 1 base and 1 base, there was a span of 8 bases. The DNA of the CDR3 is TGCGCCAGCAGCCAAGGCAGCCGTTCCTACGAGCAGTACTTC. Translated: CASSQGSRSYEQYF.

In this sample, this clonotype turned up a few times. The chain employs TRBV18 and TRBJ1-2; D ambiguous. There are 13 residues in the CDR3. CDR1 is KGHSH, CDR2 LQKENI, per germline. V dropped 0 bases and J dropped 0 bases, with 2 bases sitting between them. CDR3 coding DNA: TGTGCCAGCTCACCACCTTCTAACTATGGCTACACCTTC. Residues: CASSPPSNYGYTF.

The chain employs TRBV14 and TRBJ1-2; D unclear. V was pared by 3 bases and J by 6 bases, with 11 bases between. The CDR3 has 13 residues. Germline CDR1 reads SGHDN; CDR2 reads FVKESK. CDR3 sequence reads: CASSQVELHGYTF. CDR3 sequence (DNA): TGTGCCAGCAGCCAGGTCGAGCTCCATGGCTACACCTTC.

The chain joins TRBV29-1 to TRBJ2-7; D ambiguous. The V and J ends lost 6 bases and 0 bases respectively, with 12 bases between them. Per germline, CDR1 SQVTM and CDR2 ANQGSEA. The CDR3 spans 13 residues. Here the CDR3 reads CSVGFPSSYEQYF. The CDR3 nucleotides are TGCAGCGTGGGATTTCCAAGCTCCTACGAGCAGTACTTC.

This clonotype was seen a single time. The gene calls are TRBV11-2 and TRBJ2-3; a weak D match, TRBD2 (6 bases). Between the trimmed V and J ends, which lost 5 bases and 6 bases, there was a span of 21 bases. Germline loops: CDR1 SGHAT, CDR2 FQNNGV. This CDR3 is 16 amino acids long. Written as DNA, the CDR3 is TGTGCCAGCAGCCCTCACCGGGACTCGGGCGGGGATACGCAGTATTTT. This encodes CASSPHRDSGGDTQYF.

Here the CDR3 reads CASSQKGSYEQYV. For the CDR3, the DNA is TGCGCCAGCAGTCAAAAGGGCTCCTACGAGCAGTACGTC. The chain employs TRBV23-1 and TRBJ2-7; no clear D gene. TRBV23-1 is marked as an open reading frame, function uncertain. This CDR3 is 13 amino acids long. Trimming left V 2 bases short and J 0 bases short, with 5 bases between.

Note on this clonotype: This may be a read error: a much more frequent sequence differs by one nucleotide. V usage is TRBV9 and J usage is TRBJ2-3; D could derive from TRBD1 or TRBD2 (5 bases each). CDR1 and CDR2 from the germline V gene are SGDLS and YYNGEE. The CDR3 is made up of 15 amino acids. Trimming took 0 bases from V and 1 from J, leaving 9 bases between them. CDR3 sequence: CASSVDGAGTDTQYF. The CDR3, as DNA: TGTGCCAGCAGCGTAGACGGGGCTGGCACAGATACGCAGTATTTT.

This chain connects TRBV19 to TRBJ2-6; unclear D gene. V lost 3 bases, J lost 0 bases, and 6 bases lay in between. The CDR3 is made up of 15 amino acids. Looked up from germline, CDR1 is LNHDA and CDR2 is SQIVND (reference sequence). The CDR3 sequence: CASSIQISGANVLTF. CDR3 sequence (DNA): TGTGCCAGTAGTATTCAGATCTCTGGGGCCAACGTCCTGACTTTC.

The chain couples TRBV5-6 to TRBJ2-7; 7 bases map to TRBD1. Trimming removed 0 bases from V and 2 bases from J; junction bases left unmatched: 2. This CDR3 is built from 14 residues. Germline assignment: CDR1 SGHDT and CDR2 YYEEEE. The CDR3 DNA is TGTGCCAGCAGCTTGGATCAGGGGGCCTACGAGCAGTACGTC. Translating gives CASSLDQGAYEQYV.

J is TRBJ2-2 and V is TRBV12-3 or TRBV12-4, with D possibly being TRBD1 (6 bases). Trimming took 5 bases from V and 7 from J, leaving 14 bases between them. The CDR3 has 14 residues. The CDR3 DNA reads TGTGCCAGCAGTCAGACAGGTCGGAGCGGGGAGCTGTTTTTT. The encoded protein is CASSQTGRSGELFF.

The chain has TRBV10-3 and TRBJ2-1; 9 bases map to TRBD2. Germline CDR1 reads ENHRY; CDR2 reads SYGVKD. The CDR3 runs to 14 residues. Unmatched junction bases numbered 6, after V lost 7 bases and J lost 5 bases. The CDR3 region is CAIKEGGGDNEQFF. The CDR3 nucleotides are TGTGCCATCAAAGAGGGCGGGGGGGACAATGAGCAGTTCTTC.

This clonotype was detected a few times. V and J are TRBV20-1 and TRBJ2-1, with 8 bases fitting TRBD2. The J segment lost 9 bases and the V segment lost 5 bases, leaving 15 bases of the junction unmatched. The germline V gene encodes CDR1 DFQATT and CDR2 SNEGSKA (reference sequence). The CDR3 has 15 amino acids. CDR3 protein: CSASNAGTRGGEQFF. In DNA form, the CDR3 reads TGCAGTGCTTCCAATGCCGGGACTAGAGGTGGTGAGCAGTTCTTC.

This clonotype was seen a few times. This chain connects TRBV5-1 to TRBJ2-7, with D tentatively TRBD2 (6 bases). V was pared by 4 bases and J by 0 bases, with 14 bases between. Germline CDR1 is SGHRS and CDR2 is YFSETQ. CDR3 length equals 15 residues. The CDR3 DNA reads TGCGCCAGCAGCCCCGACAGACTAGACTCCTACGAGCAGTACGTC. Protein: CASSPDRLDSYEQYV.

The table lists this clonotype with a few counts. The V call is TRBV19, the J call TRBJ2-2; 9 nucleotides align to TRBD1. The V segment lost 6 bases and the J segment 1 base; nucleotides outside the gene matches: 3. This CDR3 is 15 amino acids long. Per the germline V gene, CDR1 is LNHDA and CDR2 is SQIVND (reference sequence). Written as DNA, the CDR3 is TGTGCCAGTAGCATGGACAGGGGGAACACCGGGGAGCTGTTTTTT. It is translated as CASSMDRGNTGELFF.

The genes are TRBV20-1 and TRBJ1-2, with D perhaps TRBD1 (6 bases). The CDR3 length is 14 residues. The V end was cut by 0 bases, the J end by 3 bases, with 11 bases between. Germline assignment: CDR1 DFQATT and CDR2 SNEGSKA (reference sequence). CDR3 sequence (DNA): TGCAGTGCTAGAGATCGCGGGGGCGACTATGGCTACACCTTC. Its translation is CSARDRGGDYGYTF.

In this sample, this clonotype turned up a few times. The CDR3, as DNA: TGTGCCAGCAGTTTCGGGACAGGGGGTGGGTCCCAGCATTTT. This encodes CASSFGTGGGSQHF. The chain is built from TRBV28 and TRBJ1-5; TRBD1 matches 11 bases. CDR3 length equals 14 residues. Per germline, CDR1 MDHEN and CDR2 SYDVKM. V lost 3 bases and J lost 11; bases outside the gene matches: 6.

This clonotype was counted a few times. This chain joins TRBV9 and TRBJ2-5; no firm D call. Between the trimmed V and J ends, which lost 1 base and 3 bases, there was a span of 4 bases. Germline V lookup: CDR1 SGDLS, CDR2 YYNGEE. CDR3 length: 12 amino acids. The CDR3 nucleotides read TGTGCCAGCAGCGTAACGGAAGAGACCCAGTACTTC. This sequence encodes CASSVTEETQYF.

CDR3 protein: CASSAVGNQPQHF. DNA for the CDR3: TGTGCCAGCAGCGCCGTAGGCAATCAGCCCCAGCATTTT. This chain joins TRBV9 and TRBJ1-5; D is unresolved. The CDR3 loop spans 13 amino acids. Germline V gives CDR1 SGDLS, CDR2 YYNGEE. V lost 3 bases to trimming and J lost 2 bases, with 6 bases between them.

Only a few counts were recorded for this clonotype. The rearrangement links TRBV6-1 to TRBJ2-6; D unresolved. CDR1 and CDR2 from the germline V gene are MNHNS and SASEGT. V was pared by 0 bases and J by 1 base, with 4 bases between. This CDR3 comprises 15 residues. The CDR3 DNA follows: TGTGCCAGCAGTGAAGCGGAATCTGGGGCCAACGTCCTGACTTTC. This codes for CASSEAESGANVLTF.

The J gene is TRBJ2-3, the V gene TRBV15; D remains ambiguous. V was cut by 0 bases and J by 1 base, with 5 bases left in between. CDR3 size: 14 residues. Germline V CDR1 and CDR2: LNHNV, YYDKDF (reference sequence). As DNA, the CDR3 is TGTGCCACCAGCAGAGATGTGGGCACAGATACGCAGTATTTT. Its protein is CATSRDVGTDTQYF.

The chain recombines TRBV11-2 with TRBJ1-2; 9 positions agree with TRBD1. Germline-derived CDR1 and CDR2 are SGHAT and FQNNGV. With 5 bases clipped from V and 2 bases from J, the junction kept 3 bases outside the gene matches. CDR3 length equals 14 residues. The CDR3 DNA follows: TGTGCCAGCAGCGCGGACAGGGGAAACTATGGCTACACCTTC. Its protein product is CASSADRGNYGYTF.

The J gene is TRBJ1-6, the V gene TRBV28, with 12 bases lining up with TRBD1. This CDR3 has 15 amino acids. The V gene's germline CDR1 is MDHEN and CDR2 SYDVKM. V dropped 7 bases and J dropped 6; count of bases not matched to a gene: 4. In DNA, the CDR3 is TGTGCCAGCAAAATGGGACAGGGGGCTAATTCACCCCTCCACTTT. Its protein is CASKMGQGANSPLHF.

In its sample, this clonotype was seen a few times. The chain couples TRBV7-3 to TRBJ2-7, with TRBD2 matching over 10 bases. The ends lost 0 bases at V and 0 bases at J; junction bases unmatched: 11. In germline, CDR1 is SGHTA, CDR2 FQGTGA. CDR3 length: 19 residues. The CDR3 reads CASSLTGLAGAGLSYEQYV. The CDR3 nucleotides are TGTGCCAGCAGCTTAACAGGGCTAGCGGGGGCCGGACTCTCCTACGAGCAGTACGTC.

A few counts support this clonotype. The V gene is TRBV10-3, the J gene TRBJ2-2; D remains ambiguous. This CDR3 spans 12 amino acids. CDR1 ENHRY and CDR2 SYGVKD come from the germline V gene. Deletions cut 5 bases from V and 3 bases from J, with 4 bases between. The CDR3 protein is CAISSDTGELFF. The CDR3 DNA sequence: TGTGCCATCAGTTCTGACACCGGGGAGCTGTTTTTT.

This clonotype was counted at least ten times. J is TRBJ2-1 and V is TRBV11-2; weak D call: TRBD2 (6 bases). There are 14 residues in the CDR3. V lost 3 bases and J lost 7, with 13 bases in between. Per the germline V gene, CDR1 is SGHAT and CDR2 is FQNNGV. The CDR3: CASSFPGGNNEQFF. For the CDR3, the DNA is TGTGCCAGCAGCTTTCCTGGAGGGAATAATGAGCAGTTCTTC.

V is TRBV6-6 and J is TRBJ2-4, with D hard to call. This CDR3 is 13 amino acids long. CDR1 and CDR2 (germline): MNHNY, SVGAGI (reference sequence). Trimming stripped 11 bases from V and 7 bases from J, with 18 bases between. The CDR3 DNA reads as TGTGCCGCCGCACCGGGTTATGTTAACATTCAGTACTTC. It codes for CAAAPGYVNIQYF.